This T cell receptor (beta chain) derives from a study of blood T cell repertoires in COVID-19. On the study more broadly: The cDNA or gDNA used as material had been derived from T cells, B-cell-depleted T cells, or PBMCs.

Clones were sequenced by immunoSEQ multiplex PCR, and TCRdb holds only the in-frame ones, with some missing. The profile shows 150,000 to 200,000 clones, less than 90% of them singletons. V lost 3 bases and J 4 bases, leaving 10 bases between the germline ends. Germline-derived CDR1 and CDR2 are MNHEY and SMNVEV (reference sequence). The CDR3 loop spans 15 amino acids. Participant-given clinical history determined each cohort assignment. Two consecutive negative NP/OP PCR tests, clearance, or resolved symptoms defined Cohort 3 recovery. V gene TRBV27 combines with J gene TRBJ1-6; weak D call: TRBD1 (5 bases). This sequence was found in a woman between 50 and 59 years old who had recovered from COVID-19. Sequenced sample: PBMCs or T cells enriched from blood (not recorded which). The DNA for the CDR3 is TGTGCCAGCAGTTTTGCTACAGGATATAATTCACCCCTCCACTTT. It specifies CASSFATGYNSPLHF.